These 13 T cell receptor beta chains were sequenced from one sample in a study of T cell responses to AZD1222 COVID-19 vaccine. Sequencing used immunoSEQ multiplex PCR; TCRdb keeps in-frame clones, though not all of them. The repertoire holds some 90,000 clones, roughly nine tenths seen once, with less than 1.6% in the top ten. The specimen was peripheral blood, collected on day 0 of AZD1222 vaccination. The receptors were gathered from an adult in good health.

The chain employs TRBV7-9 and TRBJ1-2; a possible D gene is TRBD1 (5 bases). Trimming left V 5 bases short and J 2 bases short, with 15 bases between. CDR3 size: 15 residues. From germline, CDR1 is SEHNR and CDR2 FQNEAQ (reference sequence). The CDR3 nucleotides are TGTGCCAGCAGCCTTTGGGACGGAACGAACTATGGCTACACCTTC. This translates into CASSLWDGTNYGYTF.

The J gene is TRBJ1-1, the V gene TRBV18; D is uncertain. Deletions cut 2 bases from V and 3 bases from J, with 22 bases between. CDR1 is KGHSH and CDR2 is LQKENI in the germline V gene. The CDR3 contains 18 residues. In DNA form, the CDR3 reads TGTGCCAGCTCACCAGAGTTTGGCCGGAGGGCCGGGGACACTGAAGCTTTCTTT. Translated: CASSPEFGRRAGDTEAFF.

CDR3 sequence reads: CASRGDLRSYEQYF. CDR3 sequence (DNA): TGTGCCAGCAGGGGGGACCTCCGCTCCTACGAGCAGTACTTC. The chain has TRBV6-5 and TRBJ2-7, with D perhaps matching TRBD1 or TRBD2 (5 bases each). Between the trimmed V and J ends, which lost 6 bases and 0 bases, there was a span of 12 bases. CDR3 length: 14 amino acids. Germline loops: CDR1 MNHEY, CDR2 SVGAGI.

The rearrangement uses TRBV18 and TRBJ2-7; 11 bases map to TRBD1. Per the germline V gene, CDR1 is KGHSH and CDR2 is LQKENI. This CDR3 contains 15 residues. V lost 5 bases to trimming and J lost 4 bases; unmatched junction nucleotides: 7. Here the CDR3 reads CASSAGQGVRYEQYF. The CDR3 coding sequence is TGTGCCAGCTCAGCGGGACAGGGGGTAAGATACGAGCAGTACTTC.

The V call is TRBV4-3, the J call TRBJ2-3; TRBD2 aligns across 7 bases. CDR3 length: 16 amino acids. V lost 0 bases to trimming and J lost 5 bases; unmatched junction nucleotides: 8. CDR1 LGHNA and CDR2 YSLEER come from the germline V gene. This CDR3 reads CASSQDWDRGRDTQYF. DNA for the CDR3: TGCGCCAGCAGCCAAGATTGGGACCGCGGGAGAGATACGCAGTATTTT.

This chain uses TRBV4-1 with TRBJ2-2; 8 nucleotides match TRBD1. With 1 base clipped from V and 5 bases from J, the junction kept 6 bases outside the gene matches. The CDR3 loop spans 16 amino acids. Germline V gene data show CDR1 as MGHRA and CDR2 as YSYEKL. CDR3 residues: CASSQGQGLKTGELFF. CDR3 DNA: TGCGCCAGCAGCCAAGGACAGGGGTTAAAAACCGGGGAGCTGTTTTTT.

This clone has a handful of counts. The J gene is TRBJ2-1, the V gene TRBV7-9; D not certain. The V gene lost 5 bases and the J gene lost 11 bases, with 7 bases spanning the gap. The CDR3 runs to 10 residues. CDR1 is SEHNR and CDR2 is FQNEAQ in the germline V gene (reference sequence). CDR3 sequence (DNA): TGTGCCAGCAGCGGCGGAAAGCAGTTCTTC. It translates to CASSGGKQFF.

The V call is TRBV19, the J call TRBJ2-5; no firm D call. Trimming shortened V by 4 bases and J by 1 base, and 10 bases separated the two germline ends. This CDR3 is built from 14 residues. Germline CDR1 LNHDA, CDR2 SQIVND (reference sequence). This CDR3 reads CASSSSRVQETQYF. CDR3 DNA: TGTGCCAGTAGTAGTTCCCGAGTCCAAGAGACCCAGTACTTC. The full variable domain, with the rest looked up from reference TRBV19 and TRBJ2-5, is DGGITQSPKYLFRKEGQNVTLSCEQNLNHDAMYWYRQDPGQGLRLIYYSQIVNDFQKGDIAEGYSVSREKKESFPLTVTSAQKNPTAFYLCASSSSRVQETQYFGPGTRLLVL.

The V gene is TRBV4-2, the J gene TRBJ2-7; D not resolved. V gave up 1 base and J gave up 1 base, with 8 bases separating them. Germline V gene data show CDR1 as LGHNA and CDR2 as YNFKEQ. The CDR3 extends over 14 amino acids. In DNA form, the CDR3 reads TGTGCCAGCAGCCAAGGGAAGGGATCCTACGAGCAGTACTTC. The encoded protein is CASSQGKGSYEQYF.

By frequency in the sample, this clone is medium-sized (0.01 to 0.1%). The V gene is TRBV13, the J gene TRBJ2-3; the D is unclear. The V and J ends lost 5 bases and 4 bases respectively, with 16 bases between them. The CDR3 loop spans 15 amino acids. CDR1 is PRHDT and CDR2 is FYEKMQ in the germline V gene (reference sequence). For the CDR3, the DNA is TGTGCCAGCAGCGTCTACCTTGATGCGGCAGATACGCAGTATTTT. Protein: CASSVYLDAADTQYF. The complete variable domain, with remaining parts taken from reference TRBV13 and TRBJ2-3, reads AAGVIQSPRHLIKEKRETATLKCYPIPRHDTVYWYQQGPGQDPQFLISFYEKMQSDKGSIPDRFSAQQFSDYHSELNMSSLELGDSALYFCASSVYLDAADTQYFGPGTRLTVL.

This chain uses TRBV3-1 (or the pseudogene TRBV3-2) with TRBJ1-4, with D perhaps TRBD1 (6 bases). Germline-derived CDR1 and CDR2 are LGHDT and YNNKEL (reference sequence). The V end was cut by 6 bases, the J end by 4 bases, with 18 bases between. This CDR3 contains 16 residues. For the CDR3, the DNA is TGTGCCAGCAGTACCCTCACAGGGCTACTTAATGAAAAACTGTTTTTT. This codes for CASSTLTGLLNEKLFF.

The rearrangement joins TRBV14 to TRBJ1-1; D is uncertain. CDR1 SGHDN and CDR2 FVKESK come from the germline V gene. The V end lost 4 bases, the J end lost 1 base, and 7 bases lay between the germline ends. CDR3 length: 13 residues. The CDR3 bases are TGTGCCAGCAGCCTACAGTGGAACACTGAAGCTTTCTTT. This codes for CASSLQWNTEAFF.

This chain joins TRBV6-5 and TRBJ2-7; no definite D call. CDR1 and CDR2 (germline): MNHEY, SVGAGI. Trimming stripped 8 bases from V and 0 bases from J, with 11 bases between. The CDR3 is 13 residues long. The DNA of the CDR3 is TGTGCCAGCCTCCCGCAGAACTCCTACGAGCAGTACTTC. The encoded protein is CASLPQNSYEQYF.